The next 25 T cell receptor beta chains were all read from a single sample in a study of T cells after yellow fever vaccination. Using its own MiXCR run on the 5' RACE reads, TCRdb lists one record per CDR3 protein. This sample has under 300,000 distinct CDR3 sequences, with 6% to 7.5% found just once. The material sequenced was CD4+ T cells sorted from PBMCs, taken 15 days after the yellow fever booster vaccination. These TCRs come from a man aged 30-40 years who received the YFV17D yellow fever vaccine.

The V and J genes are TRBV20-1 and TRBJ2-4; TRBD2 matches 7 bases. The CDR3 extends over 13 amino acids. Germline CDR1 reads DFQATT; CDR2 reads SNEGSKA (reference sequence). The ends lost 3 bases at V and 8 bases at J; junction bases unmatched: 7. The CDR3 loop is CSASPGGRDIQYF. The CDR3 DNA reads TGCAGTGCTAGCCCCGGGGGGAGGGACATTCAGTACTTC.

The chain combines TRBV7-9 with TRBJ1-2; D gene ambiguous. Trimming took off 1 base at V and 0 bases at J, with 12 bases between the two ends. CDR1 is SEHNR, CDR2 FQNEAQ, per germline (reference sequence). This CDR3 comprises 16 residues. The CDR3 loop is CASSLVPSRPNYGYTF. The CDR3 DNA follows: TGTGCCAGCAGCTTAGTTCCGTCCAGACCTAACTATGGCTACACCTTC.

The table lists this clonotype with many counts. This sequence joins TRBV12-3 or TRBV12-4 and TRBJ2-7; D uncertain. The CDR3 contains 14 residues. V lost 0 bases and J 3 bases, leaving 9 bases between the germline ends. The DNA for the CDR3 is TGTGCCAGCAGTTTAGCTCGGTCTATCTACGAGCAGTACTTC. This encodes CASSLARSIYEQYF.

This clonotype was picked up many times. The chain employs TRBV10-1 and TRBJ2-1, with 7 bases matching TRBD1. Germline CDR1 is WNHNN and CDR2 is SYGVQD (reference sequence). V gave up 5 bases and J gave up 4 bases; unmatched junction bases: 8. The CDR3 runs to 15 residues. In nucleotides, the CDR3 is TGCGCCAGCAGTTCAACCGGGACAGATTACAATGAGCAGTTCTTC. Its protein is CASSSTGTDYNEQFF.

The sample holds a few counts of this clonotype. The CDR3 here is CATTDHYEQYF. As DNA, the CDR3 is TGTGCCACCACGGACCACTACGAGCAGTACTTC. V is TRBV10-3 and J is TRBJ2-7, with no clear D. Germline V gene lookup returns CDR1 ENHRY and CDR2 SYGVKD. The V gene lost 10 bases and the J gene lost 3 bases, with 10 bases spanning the gap. The CDR3 is 11 residues long.

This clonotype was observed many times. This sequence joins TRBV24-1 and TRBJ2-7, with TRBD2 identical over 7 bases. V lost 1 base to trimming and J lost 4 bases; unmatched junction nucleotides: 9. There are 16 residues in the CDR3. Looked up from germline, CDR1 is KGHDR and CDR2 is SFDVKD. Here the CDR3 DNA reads TGTGCCACCAGTGATTTTCGGCCGGGGAGGGGTTACGAGCAGTACTTC. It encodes CATSDFRPGRGYEQYF.

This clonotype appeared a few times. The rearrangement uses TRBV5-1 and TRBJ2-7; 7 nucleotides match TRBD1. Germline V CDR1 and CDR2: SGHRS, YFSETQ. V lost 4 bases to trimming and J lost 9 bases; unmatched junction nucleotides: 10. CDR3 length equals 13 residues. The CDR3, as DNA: TGCGCCAGCAGCGATCAGGACAGGCTCGGGCAGTACTTC. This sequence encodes CASSDQDRLGQYF.

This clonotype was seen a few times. CDR3 nucleotides: TGCAGCGTTGAAAAGAAGACAGGACTAGCGGGAGTAACTGAGCAGTTCTTC. Its protein product is CSVEKKTGLAGVTEQFF. V usage is TRBV29-1 and J usage is TRBJ2-1, with 13 bases fitting TRBD2. V was clipped by 2 bases and J by 9 bases; unmatched bases: 13. Germline V gives CDR1 SQVTM, CDR2 ANQGSEA. The CDR3 totals 17 residues.

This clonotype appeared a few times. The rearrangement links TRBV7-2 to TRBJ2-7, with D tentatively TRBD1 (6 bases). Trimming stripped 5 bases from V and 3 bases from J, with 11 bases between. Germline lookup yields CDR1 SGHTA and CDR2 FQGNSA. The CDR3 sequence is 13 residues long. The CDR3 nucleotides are TGTGCCAGCAGCAGGACAGTTCTCTACGAGCAGTACTTC. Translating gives CASSRTVLYEQYF. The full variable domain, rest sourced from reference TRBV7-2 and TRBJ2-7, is GAGVSQSPSNKVTEKGKDVELRCDPISGHTALYWYRQSLGQGLEFLIYFQGNSAPDKSGLPSDRFSAERTGGSVSTLTIQRTQQEDSAVYLCASSRTVLYEQYFGPGTRLTVT.

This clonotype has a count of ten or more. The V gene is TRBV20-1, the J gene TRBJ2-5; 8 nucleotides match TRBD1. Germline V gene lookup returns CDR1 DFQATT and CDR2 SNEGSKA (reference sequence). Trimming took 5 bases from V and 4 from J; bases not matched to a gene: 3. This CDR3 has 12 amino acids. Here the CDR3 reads CSALTGVETQYF. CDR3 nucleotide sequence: TGCAGTGCTTTGACAGGGGTAGAGACCCAGTACTTC.

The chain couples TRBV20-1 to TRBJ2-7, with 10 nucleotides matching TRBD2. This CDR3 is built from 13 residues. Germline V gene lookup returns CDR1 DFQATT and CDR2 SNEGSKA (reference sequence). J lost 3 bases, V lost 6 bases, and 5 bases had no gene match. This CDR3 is CSAPSGSHYEQYF. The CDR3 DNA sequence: TGCAGTGCCCCTAGCGGGAGCCACTACGAGCAGTACTTC.

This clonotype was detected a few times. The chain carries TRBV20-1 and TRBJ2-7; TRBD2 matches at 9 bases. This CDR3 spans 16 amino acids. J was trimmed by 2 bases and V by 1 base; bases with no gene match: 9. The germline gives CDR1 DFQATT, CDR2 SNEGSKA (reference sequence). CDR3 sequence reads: CSARGSASGKAYEQYF. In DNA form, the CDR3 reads TGCAGTGCTAGAGGATCGGCTAGCGGGAAAGCCTACGAGCAGTACTTC.

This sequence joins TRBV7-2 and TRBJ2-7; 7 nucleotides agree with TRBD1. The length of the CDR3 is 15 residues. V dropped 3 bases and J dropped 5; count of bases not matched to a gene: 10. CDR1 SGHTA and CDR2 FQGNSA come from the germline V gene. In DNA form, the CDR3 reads TGTGCCAGCAGCTTCCCGGGACAGCGAGCCCACGAGCAGTACTTC. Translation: CASSFPGQRAHEQYF. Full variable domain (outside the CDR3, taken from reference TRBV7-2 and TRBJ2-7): GAGVSQSPSNKVTEKGKDVELRCDPISGHTALYWYRQSLGQGLEFLIYFQGNSAPDKSGLPSDRFSAERTGGSVSTLTIQRTQQEDSAVYLCASSFPGQRAHEQYFGPGTRLTVT.

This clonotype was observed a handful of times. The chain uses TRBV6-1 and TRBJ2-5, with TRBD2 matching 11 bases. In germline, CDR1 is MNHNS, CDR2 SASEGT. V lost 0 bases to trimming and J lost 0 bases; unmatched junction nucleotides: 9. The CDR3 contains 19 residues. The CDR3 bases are TGTGCCAGCAGTGAAGCCCCCGGGACTAGCGGAGCCGACCAAGAGACCCAGTACTTC. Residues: CASSEAPGTSGADQETQYF.

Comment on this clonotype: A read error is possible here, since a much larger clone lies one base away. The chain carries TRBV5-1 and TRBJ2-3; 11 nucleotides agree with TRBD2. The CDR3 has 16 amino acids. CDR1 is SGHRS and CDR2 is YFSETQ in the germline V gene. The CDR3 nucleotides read TGCGTCAGCAGCTGGACTAGCGGGTCTAGCACAGATACGCAGTATTTT. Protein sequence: CVSSWTSGSSTDTQYF.

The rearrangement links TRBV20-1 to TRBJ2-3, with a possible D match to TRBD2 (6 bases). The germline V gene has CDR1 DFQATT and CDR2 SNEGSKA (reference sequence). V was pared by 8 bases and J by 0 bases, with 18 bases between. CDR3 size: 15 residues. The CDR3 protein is CSTHYSGLSTDTQYF. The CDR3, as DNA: TGCAGTACCCACTACAGCGGGCTTAGCACAGATACGCAGTATTTT.

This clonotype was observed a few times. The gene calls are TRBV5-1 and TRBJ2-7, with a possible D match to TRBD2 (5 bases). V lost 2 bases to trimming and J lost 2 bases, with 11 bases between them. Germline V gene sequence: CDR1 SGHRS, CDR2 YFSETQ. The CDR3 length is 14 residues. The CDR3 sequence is CASSFGEPPYEQYF. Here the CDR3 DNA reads TGCGCCAGCAGCTTTGGGGAGCCTCCCTACGAGCAGTACTTC.

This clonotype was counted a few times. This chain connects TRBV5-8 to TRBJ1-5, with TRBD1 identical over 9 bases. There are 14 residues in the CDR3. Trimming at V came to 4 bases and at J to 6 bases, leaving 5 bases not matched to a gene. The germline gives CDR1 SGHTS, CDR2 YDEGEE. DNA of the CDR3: TGTGCCAGCAGCACCGGACAGGGGTTTCAGCCCCAGCATTTT. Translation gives CASSTGQGFQPQHF.

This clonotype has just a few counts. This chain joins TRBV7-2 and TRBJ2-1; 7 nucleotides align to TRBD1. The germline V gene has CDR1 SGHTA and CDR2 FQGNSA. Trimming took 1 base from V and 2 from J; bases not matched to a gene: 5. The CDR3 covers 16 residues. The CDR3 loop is CASSLGQGRTYNEQFF. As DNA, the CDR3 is TGTGCCAGCAGCTTAGGACAGGGAAGGACCTACAATGAGCAGTTCTTC.

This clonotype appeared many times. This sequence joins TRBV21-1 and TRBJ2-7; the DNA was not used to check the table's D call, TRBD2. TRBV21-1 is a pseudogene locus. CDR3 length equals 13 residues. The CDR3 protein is CASSKPSGYEQYF. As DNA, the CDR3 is TGTGCCAGCAGCAAACCCTCGGGCTACGAGCAGTACTTC.

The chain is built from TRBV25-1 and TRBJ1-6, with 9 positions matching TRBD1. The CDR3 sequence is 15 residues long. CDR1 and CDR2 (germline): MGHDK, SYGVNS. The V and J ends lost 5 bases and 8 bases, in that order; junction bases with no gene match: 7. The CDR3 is CASSLTGQGYSPLHF. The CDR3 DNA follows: TGTGCCAGCAGTTTGACGGGACAGGGTTATTCACCCCTCCACTTT.

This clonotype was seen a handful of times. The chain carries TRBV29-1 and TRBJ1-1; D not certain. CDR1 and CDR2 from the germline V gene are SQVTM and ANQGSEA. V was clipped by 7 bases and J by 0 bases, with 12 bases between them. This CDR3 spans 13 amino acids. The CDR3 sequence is CSAGGRMNTEAFF. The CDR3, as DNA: TGCAGCGCGGGAGGCCGTATGAACACTGAAGCTTTCTTT.

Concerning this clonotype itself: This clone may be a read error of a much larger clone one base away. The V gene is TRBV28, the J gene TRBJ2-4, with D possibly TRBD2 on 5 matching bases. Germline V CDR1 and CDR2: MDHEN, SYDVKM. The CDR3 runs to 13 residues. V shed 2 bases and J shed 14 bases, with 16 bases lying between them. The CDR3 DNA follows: TGTGCCAGCAGTTTACCTACTAGACCGCCGGAGTACTTC. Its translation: CASSLPTRPPEYF.

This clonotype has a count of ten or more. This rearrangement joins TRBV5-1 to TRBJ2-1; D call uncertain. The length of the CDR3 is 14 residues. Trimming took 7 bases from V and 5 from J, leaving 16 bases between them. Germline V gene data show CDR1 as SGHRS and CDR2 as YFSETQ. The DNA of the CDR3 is TGCGCCAGCGGGAAATCAACAGCCAACAATGAGCAGTTCTTC. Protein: CASGKSTANNEQFF.

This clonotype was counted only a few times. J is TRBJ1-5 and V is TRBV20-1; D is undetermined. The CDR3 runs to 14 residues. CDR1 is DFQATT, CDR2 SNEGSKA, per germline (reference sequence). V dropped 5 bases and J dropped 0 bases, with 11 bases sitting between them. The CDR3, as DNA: TGCAGTGCTCCTCAAAGTTTTAGCAATCAGCCCCAGCATTTT. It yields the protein CSAPQSFSNQPQHF.